These 24 T cell receptor beta chains came from one sample sequenced in a study of blood T cell repertoires in COVID-19. The protocol was immunoSEQ multiplex PCR, while the TCRdb copy is restricted to in-frame clones and leaves out a portion. The sample lists 100,000 to 150,000 clones, approximately 80% occurring once. Sequenced material: peripheral blood. The origin of the receptors is a woman in her fifties or sixties with acute or convalescent COVID-19.

The chain links TRBV19 to TRBJ1-6; D is unclear. Germline CDR1 and CDR2: LNHDA and SQIVND (reference sequence). CDR3 length: 14 amino acids. Deletions cut 5 bases from V and 5 bases from J, with 10 bases between. The CDR3 sequence: CASSADSDNSPLHF. The CDR3, as DNA: TGTGCCAGTAGTGCAGATTCTGATAATTCACCCCTCCACTTT.

V usage is TRBV19 and J usage is TRBJ2-6; TRBD2 is a possible D gene (5 bases). With 5 bases removed from V and 1 base from J, the gap between germline ends came to 12 bases. CDR3 length: 16 amino acids. The germline gives CDR1 LNHDA, CDR2 SQIVND (reference sequence). The CDR3 DNA sequence: TGTGCCAGTAGTTCGGACGGGATTTCTGGGGCCAACGTCCTGACTTTC. It yields the protein CASSSDGISGANVLTF.

The chain couples TRBV15 to TRBJ1-2; no clear D. Germline V lookup: CDR1 LNHNV, CDR2 YYDKDF (reference sequence). V was trimmed by 1 base and J by 5 bases, leaving 14 bases between them. This CDR3 region has 15 residues. CDR3 nucleotide sequence: TGTGCCACCAGCAGAGTTGACCCCACAGAGTATGGCTACACCTTC. The encoded protein is CATSRVDPTEYGYTF.

The chain recombines TRBV7-9 with TRBJ1-4; TRBD1 might be the D (5 bases). V was clipped by 4 bases and J by 0 bases, with 18 bases between them. The germline CDR1 and CDR2 sequences are SEHNR and FQNEAQ (reference sequence). The length of the CDR3 is 18 residues. The CDR3 is CASSSPRGRAPTNEKLFF. CDR3 nucleotides: TGTGCCAGCAGCTCTCCAAGAGGCAGGGCGCCAACTAATGAAAAACTGTTTTTT. The full variable domain, completed using reference TRBV7-9 and TRBJ1-4, is DTGVSQNPRHKITKRGQNVTFRCDPISEHNRLYWYRQTLGQGPEFLTYFQNEAQLEKSRLLSDRFSAERPKGSFSTLEIQRTEQGDSAMYLCASSSPRGRAPTNEKLFFGSGTQLSVL.

CDR3 in DNA: TGTGCCAGCAGCCAAGTGAGAGACAGGGCGCTACGGAACACTGAAGCTTTCTTT. Its protein product is CASSQVRDRALRNTEAFF. The chain recombines TRBV3-1 (or the pseudogene TRBV3-2) with TRBJ1-1; TRBD1 aligns across 7 bases. The CDR3 loop spans 18 amino acids. Germline V gene data show CDR1 as LGHDT and CDR2 as YNNKEL (reference sequence). The V and J ends lost 1 base and 1 base, in that order; junction bases with no gene match: 12.

The gene calls are TRBV6-7 and TRBJ1-1, with a weak D call TRBD1 (6 bases). TRBV6-7 is marked as an open reading frame, function uncertain. CDR3 length: 17 amino acids. With 1 base removed from V and 0 bases from J, the gap between germline ends came to 15 bases. CDR3 bases: TGTGCCAGCAGTTACTATGGGGGCAGAGGCATGAACACTGAAGCTTTCTTT. Amino acids: CASSYYGGRGMNTEAFF.

The J gene is TRBJ1-2, the V gene TRBV14, with 8 bases matching TRBD1. V lost 3 bases and J lost 8; bases outside the gene matches: 5. This CDR3 spans 13 amino acids. Germline V CDR1 and CDR2: SGHDN, FVKESK. CDR3 protein: CASSQGQAYGYTF. CDR3 sequence (DNA): TGTGCCAGCAGCCAGGGACAGGCCTACGGCTACACCTTC.

Turning to this clone: Distinct nucleotide sequences in the sample also encode this CDR3. The J gene is TRBJ2-1, the V gene TRBV9, with TRBD2 matching over 8 bases. CDR1 is SGDLS, CDR2 YYNGEE, per germline. Germline trimming cut 0 bases from V and 8 bases from J; bases unmatched to any gene: 10. This CDR3 has 16 amino acids. This CDR3 reads CASSVAPSGGAYEQFF. Here the CDR3 DNA reads TGTGCCAGCAGCGTAGCCCCTTCGGGGGGGGCTTATGAGCAGTTCTTC.

The chain uses TRBV25-1 and TRBJ1-6, with a tentative D call TRBD1 (5 bases). Trimming left V 4 bases short and J 8 bases short, with 12 bases between. The CDR3 runs to 14 residues. From germline, CDR1 is MGHDK and CDR2 SYGVNS. CDR3 bases: TGTGCCAGCAGTGGGACGGGAGGGGATTCACCCCTCCACTTT. Protein: CASSGTGGDSPLHF.

The chain recombines TRBV4-2 with TRBJ2-2, with 12 bases matching TRBD2. V dropped 1 base and J dropped 0; count of bases not matched to a gene: 15. Germline values: CDR1 LGHNA, CDR2 YNFKEQ. The CDR3 runs to 22 residues. CDR3 residues: CASSQARTSGEPLSANTGELFF. As DNA, the CDR3 is TGTGCCAGCAGCCAAGCCCGGACTAGCGGGGAGCCCCTCTCCGCGAACACCGGGGAGCTGTTTTTT.

The genes are TRBV18 and TRBJ1-3, with D unclear. The CDR3 spans 14 residues. Trimming shortened V by 6 bases and J by 2 bases, and 11 bases separated the two germline ends. Per germline, CDR1 KGHSH and CDR2 LQKENI. The CDR3 nucleotides are TGTGCCAGCTCTCCCGACAAGACTGGAAACACCATATATTTT. Residues: CASSPDKTGNTIYF.

This chain connects TRBV5-1 to TRBJ1-1; unclear D gene. This CDR3 region has 12 residues. Trimming stripped 0 bases from V and 7 bases from J, with 7 bases between. CDR1 is SGHRS and CDR2 is YFSETQ in the germline V gene. The CDR3 nucleotides read TGCGCCAGCAGCTTGGAAGGAGATGAAGCTTTCTTT. As protein: CASSLEGDEAFF.

Note on this clone: The germline gene is not matched at one end of the junction; a read error may be the cause. The chain carries TRBV5-1 and TRBJ1-1; a weak D match, TRBD1 (5 bases). CDR1 is SGHRS, CDR2 YFSETQ, per germline. The CDR3 loop spans 15 amino acids. The CDR3 nucleotides read TGCGCCAGCAGTTTGGGTAGCGGAACAGGCCGTGAAGCTTTCTTT. Encoded protein: CASSLGSGTGREAFF.

With respect to this clone: The junction and the germline gene differ at one end; a read error may be behind it. This chain joins TRBV4-1 and TRBJ2-3; possibly TRBD1 for D (7 bases). In germline, CDR1 is MGHRA, CDR2 YSYEKL. CDR3 length equals 15 residues. In DNA form, the CDR3 reads TGCGCCAGCAGTCAAGGCGGGACAGCCACAGATACGCAGTATTTT. Protein: CASSQGGTATDTQYF.

The J gene is TRBJ1-2, the V gene TRBV5-1; D is unresolved. Germline loops: CDR1 SGHRS, CDR2 YFSETQ. The CDR3 contains 15 residues. V gave up 1 base and J gave up 0 bases, with 10 bases separating them. The CDR3 spells CASSLWAGSNYGYTF. As DNA, the CDR3 is TGCGCCAGCAGCTTGTGGGCAGGATCTAACTATGGCTACACCTTC. Drawing the rest from reference TRBV5-1 and TRBJ1-2, the complete variable domain is KAGVTQTPRYLIKTRGQQVTLSCSPISGHRSVSWYQQTPGQGLQFLFEYFSETQRNKGNFPGRFSGRQFSNSRSEMNVSTLELGDSALYLCASSLWAGSNYGYTFGSGTRLTVV.

This clone was counted only a few times. The chain is built from TRBV2 and TRBJ1-5; no clear D gene. In germline, CDR1 is SNHLY, CDR2 FYNNEI. CDR3 size: 16 residues. Trimming stripped 2 bases from V and 3 bases from J, with 14 bases between. CDR3 protein: CASSEFPDSFNQPQHF. In DNA, the CDR3 is TGTGCCAGCAGTGAATTCCCAGATTCTTTCAATCAGCCCCAGCATTTT.

The gene calls are TRBV7-9 and TRBJ2-7, with D possibly TRBD1 on 5 matching bases. V was clipped by 5 bases and J by 4 bases, with 18 bases between them. This CDR3 contains 15 residues. In germline, CDR1 is SEHNR, CDR2 FQNEAQ (reference sequence). The CDR3 sequence: CASSPGRDRSYEQYF. DNA of the CDR3: TGTGCCAGCAGCCCCGGCCGAGACAGATCGTACGAGCAGTACTTC.

This clone was observed once. Additional DNA sequences in this sample encode the identical CDR3. The genes are TRBV5-1 and TRBJ2-5, with 7 bases matching TRBD1. CDR1 is SGHRS, CDR2 YFSETQ, per germline. V lost 0 bases, J lost 5 bases, and 4 bases stayed unmatched. This CDR3 comprises 14 residues. The CDR3 DNA is TGCGCCAGCAGCTTGGAGGGCAGGGGGGAGACCCAGTACTTC. It specifies CASSLEGRGETQYF.

The chain has TRBV18 and TRBJ2-1, with TRBD2 matching over 8 bases. The germline V gene has CDR1 KGHSH and CDR2 LQKENI. The CDR3 has 16 residues. The J segment lost 4 bases and the V segment lost 2 bases, leaving 7 bases of the junction unmatched. The CDR3 loop is CASSPLSGGDYNEQFF. Written as DNA, the CDR3 is TGTGCCAGCTCACCATTAAGCGGGGGAGATTACAATGAGCAGTTCTTC.

V and J are TRBV28 and TRBJ1-5; D possibly corresponds to TRBD1 (6 bases). Trimming cost V 7 bases and J 1 base, with 14 bases left between them. The CDR3 covers 15 residues. Germline-derived CDR1 and CDR2 are MDHEN and SYDVKM. The CDR3 spells CASTRTDQSNQPQHF. In nucleotides, the CDR3 is TGTGCCAGCACGAGGACAGACCAAAGCAATCAGCCCCAGCATTTT.

The chain joins TRBV9 to TRBJ1-4; TRBD1 might be the D (5 bases). The CDR3 extends over 14 amino acids. V dropped 0 bases and J dropped 7 bases, with 10 bases sitting between them. Germline V gives CDR1 SGDLS, CDR2 YYNGEE. The CDR3 region is CASSVGGVGEKLFF. The CDR3 DNA follows: TGTGCCAGCAGCGTAGGGGGGGTAGGTGAAAAACTGTTTTTT.

In its sample, this clone was seen once. V is TRBV19 and J is TRBJ2-7, with 9 bases aligning to TRBD1. Germline CDR1 is LNHDA and CDR2 is SQIVND (reference sequence). J was trimmed by 5 bases and V by 6 bases; bases with no gene match: 5. The CDR3 has 13 residues. CDR3 sequence reads: CASSPRTGDEQYF. The CDR3 DNA reads as TGTGCCAGTAGCCCGAGGACAGGGGACGAGCAGTACTTC. Combining the CDR3 with reference TRBV19 and TRBJ2-7 gives the whole variable domain DGGITQSPKYLFRKEGQNVTLSCEQNLNHDAMYWYRQDPGQGLRLIYYSQIVNDFQKGDIAEGYSVSREKKESFPLTVTSAQKNPTAFYLCASSPRTGDEQYFGPGTRLTVT.

This chain uses TRBV15 with TRBJ2-7, with 8 bases aligning to TRBD1. The trim removed 3 bases at V and 4 bases at J, leaving 8 bases unmatched. The CDR3 totals 15 residues. Germline V gene lookup returns CDR1 LNHNV and CDR2 YYDKDF (reference sequence). The CDR3 reads CATSSYRGAGYEQYF. DNA for the CDR3: TGTGCCACCAGCAGTTACAGGGGGGCCGGTTACGAGCAGTACTTC.

This clone was detected a few times. The chain is built from TRBV19 and TRBJ1-3; D unresolved. CDR1 is LNHDA, CDR2 SQIVND, per germline (reference sequence). This CDR3 spans 14 amino acids. The V and J ends lost 6 bases and 0 bases respectively, with 9 bases between them. This chain's CDR3 is CASSNAYSGNTIYF. In DNA form, the CDR3 reads TGTGCCAGTAGCAATGCCTACTCTGGAAACACCATATATTTT.